Sequencing of this T cell receptor (beta chain) was carried out in a study of blood T cells in healthy people across ages. Primed by a sample-barcoded 5' primer and a J-beta primer mix, a second PCR proceeded for 7 to 11 cycles. TCRdb processed the 5' RACE reads anew with MiXCR; each CDR3 protein has one entry. The sample carries about 800,000 distinct CDR3 sequences, approximately 25% recorded once. Trimming removed 4 bases from V and 1 base from J, with 11 bases in between. Per germline, CDR1 SGHRS and CDR2 YFSETQ. The CDR3 loop spans 15 amino acids. This clonotype was counted a few times. The same data also contributed to another study, on T cells of mothers and their children.

The sequence derives from a boy between 10 and 17 years old in good health. This chain uses TRBV5-1 with TRBJ2-2; tentative D call: TRBD1 (6 bases). Sequenced material: blood. The CDR3 region is CASSPLTGNTGELFF. The CDR3 DNA sequence: TGCGCCAGCAGCCCCTTGACAGGGAACACCGGGGAGCTGTTTTTT.